This TCR beta chain was sequenced during a study of breast tumors, draining lymph nodes, adjacent tissues (dated by TCRdb to 2016 to 2017). Concerning the study at large: The study compared TCR beta repertoires across tumor, adjacent nontumor tissue and axillary lymph nodes from breast cancer patients. The study was designed to assess the relationships and possible T-cell exchange between tumor, surrounding tissue and draining lymph node repertoires in human breast cancer. General findings and caveats noted by the study authors: T-cell repertoire diversity in tumors was found to be lower than in lymph nodes but higher than in nontumor tissue, and preferential V and J gene usage was observed. The data were considered consistent with the idea that most tumor T cells come from the lymph node and then expand in tumor tissue. Tumor and nontumor tissue repertoires were found to be significantly more similar in luminal-like than in basal-like breast cancer. The conclusion that tumor T cells originate in lymph nodes was presented as consistent with a hypothesis rather than as directly demonstrated.

As to this clonotype: Its cognate antigen has yet to be identified. A much larger clone lies one base from this, so it may be a read error.

Lymph node samples were obtained from the axillary draining lymph nodes of breast cancer patients. Sequencer: Illumina HiSeq 2000. Multiplex PCR amplification was used to generate the TCR beta chain libraries. High-throughput sequencing was used to analyze the amplified TCR beta chain products. TCRdb reanalyzed the raw reads on its own, using fastp at Q25 for trimming and MiXCR for clone calling, and kept in-frame beta chains. Records with the same CDR3 protein are collapsed into one entry carrying the most frequent genes and DNA. A total of 200,000 to 300,000 distinct CDR3 sequences appear in this sample, about 33% of them only once. The leading ten clones occupy about 1% of the sample. The origin of this receptor is a female donor with breast cancer. Some clones in this sample may be carry-over from other donors' samples. The sample comprised axillary lymph node tissue.

In nucleotides, the sequence is TGTGCCAGCAGCTTAGCCCTCTTCGCCGAGCAGTACTTC. The encoded protein is CASSLALFAEQYF. The V and J genes are TRBV11-2 and TRBJ2-7; the D gene assignment is ambiguous. Relative to germline, V is 1 base shorter and J is 6 bases shorter, with 10 bases between their ends. The germline V gene yields SGHAT for CDR1 and FQNNGV for CDR2. Including cysteine and phenylalanine, the CDR3 has 13 amino acids. Only the CDR3 portion is preserved as DNA: 39 bases, with reading frame beginning at the first base.